One and the same sample provided the 21 T cell receptor beta chains below, sequenced in a study of cytomegalovirus exposure and HLA in healthy donors. A multiplex PCR was run with 60 Vbeta primers and 13 Jbeta primers. Profiling relied on immunoSEQ multiplex PCR, and the TCRdb table lists in-frame clones only, not all of them. The sample has 200,000 to 300,000 clones, 84% seen once. Sequencing used PBMCs. The source is a woman aged 40-49 years in good health and CMV-seropositive.

The chain has TRBV6-5 and TRBJ2-7; possibly TRBD1 for D (5 bases). The CDR3 sequence is 15 residues long. The germline V gene has CDR1 MNHEY and CDR2 SVGAGI. V dropped 3 bases and J dropped 2 bases, with 14 bases sitting between them. The CDR3 coding sequence is TGTGCCAGCAGTTATTCCATCAAGGGGCCCTACGAGCAGTACTTC. Protein sequence: CASSYSIKGPYEQYF.

The chain has TRBV7-2 and TRBJ1-5; 10 bases are shared with TRBD1. V trimming: 1 base; J trimming: 3 bases; junction bases outside the gene matches: 3. Germline V gene sequence: CDR1 SGHTA, CDR2 FQGNSA. This CDR3 spans 16 amino acids. The CDR3 here is CASSLGDRGNNQPQHF. The CDR3 DNA reads as TGTGCCAGCAGCTTAGGGGACAGGGGTAACAATCAGCCCCAGCATTTT.

The chain employs TRBV5-4 and TRBJ1-6, with 7 bases matching TRBD1. The germline gives CDR1 SGHNT, CDR2 YYREEE (reference sequence). V trimming: 3 bases; J trimming: 8 bases; junction bases outside the gene matches: 5. This CDR3 is built from 14 residues. The CDR3 DNA is TGTGCCAGCAGCTCCGGACAGGCTTATTCACCCCTCCACTTT. Protein sequence: CASSSGQAYSPLHF. The whole variable domain, remainder taken from reference TRBV5-4 and TRBJ1-6, is ETGVTQSPTHLIKTRGQQVTLRCSSQSGHNTVSWYQQALGQGPQFIFQYYREEENGRGNFPPRFSGLQFPNYSSELNVNALELDDSALYLCASSSGQAYSPLHFGNGTRLTVT.

This chain links TRBV7-9 with TRBJ1-4; TRBD1 is a possible D gene (5 bases). Germline V gene lookup returns CDR1 SEHNR and CDR2 FQNEAQ (reference sequence). This CDR3 has 16 residues. Trimming removed 1 base from V and 7 bases from J, with 16 bases in between. The CDR3 sequence is CASSLDVLTAIEKLFF. CDR3 DNA sequence: TGTGCCAGCAGCTTAGATGTACTGACAGCAATTGAAAAACTGTTTTTT.

V gene TRBV30 combines with J gene TRBJ2-7; 10 positions match TRBD1. The CDR3 totals 14 residues. V lost 4 bases, J lost 1 base, and 4 bases stayed unmatched. Looked up from germline, CDR1 is GTSNPN and CDR2 is SVGIG (reference sequence). CDR3 protein: CAWTGTGVSYEQYF. The DNA for the CDR3 is TGTGCCTGGACCGGGACAGGGGTGTCCTACGAGCAGTACTTC.

This chain joins TRBV27 and TRBJ2-1, with 12 bases fitting TRBD2. This CDR3 region has 15 residues. V dropped 5 bases and J dropped 8; count of bases not matched to a gene: 7. Germline V CDR1 and CDR2: MNHEY, SMNVEV (reference sequence). CDR3 loop: CASSLRTSGNDEQFF. In DNA, the CDR3 is TGTGCCAGCAGTCTCCGGACTAGCGGGAACGATGAGCAGTTCTTC.

The V and J genes are TRBV28 and TRBJ2-5, with D perhaps TRBD2 (5 bases). Germline V gene lookup returns CDR1 MDHEN and CDR2 SYDVKM. V lost 8 bases to trimming and J lost 2 bases, with 18 bases between them. This CDR3 spans 15 amino acids. CDR3 DNA sequence: TGTGCCAGCCACGGACTGCAACCCCTTCAAGAGACCCAGTACTTC. Encoded protein: CASHGLQPLQETQYF.

The chain is built from TRBV5-1 and TRBJ1-4; a weak D match, TRBD1 (6 bases). Trimming took 0 bases from V and 6 from J, leaving 12 bases between them. Looked up from germline, CDR1 is SGHRS and CDR2 is YFSETQ. The CDR3 is made up of 15 amino acids. CDR3 in amino acids: CASSLGDISDEKLFF. The CDR3 bases are TGCGCCAGCAGCTTGGGGGACATCTCCGATGAAAAACTGTTTTTT.

This rearrangement joins TRBV5-1 to TRBJ2-5, with a possible D match to TRBD2 (5 bases). Trimming took off 2 bases at V and 2 bases at J, with 7 bases between the two ends. This CDR3 contains 13 residues. Germline assignment: CDR1 SGHRS and CDR2 YFSETQ. The CDR3 sequence is CASSFSGQETQYF. CDR3 DNA sequence: TGCGCCAGCAGCTTCTCGGGGCAAGAGACCCAGTACTTC.

This clone was detected only once. This sequence joins TRBV5-4 and TRBJ2-1; possibly TRBD1 for D (6 bases). V was clipped by 5 bases and J by 8 bases, with 11 bases between them. Germline V gene sequence: CDR1 SGHNT, CDR2 YYREEE (reference sequence). The CDR3 contains 12 residues. CDR3: CASSYRADEQFF. The DNA of the CDR3 is TGTGCCAGCAGTTACAGGGCCGATGAGCAGTTCTTC.

The chain couples TRBV6-5 to TRBJ2-1, with 10 bases aligning to TRBD2. Trimming cost V 4 bases and J 3 bases; bases outside gene matches: 6. CDR3 length: 16 residues. CDR1 MNHEY and CDR2 SVGAGI come from the germline V gene. CDR3 coding DNA: TGTGCCAGCAGTTCGGTGTCTAGCGGGAGCTACAATGAGCAGTTCTTC. This codes for CASSSVSSGSYNEQFF.

The chain joins TRBV7-2 to TRBJ2-3; 8 bases are a match to TRBD2. Germline V gives CDR1 SGHTA, CDR2 FQGNSA. The CDR3 covers 14 residues. Germline trimming cut 10 bases from V and 2 bases from J; bases unmatched to any gene: 8. The DNA for the CDR3 is TGTGCCACCCCAAGTAGCGGGAACACAGATACGCAGTATTTT. Translated: CATPSSGNTDTQYF.

The chain couples TRBV10-3 to TRBJ2-1, with TRBD2 matching 11 bases. Germline V gene data show CDR1 as ENHRY and CDR2 as SYGVKD. The V gene end was trimmed by 4 bases and the J gene end by 2 bases; junction bases not matched to a gene: 4. This CDR3 contains 16 residues. CDR3 nucleotides: TGTGCCATCAGTGGCGGGACTAGCGGAACCTACAATGAGCAGTTCTTC. It yields the protein CAISGGTSGTYNEQFF.

This clone was recorded many times. The chain couples TRBV7-9 to TRBJ2-2; 9 bases match TRBD1. The V and J ends lost 3 bases and 3 bases, in that order; junction bases with no gene match: 5. The CDR3 length is 16 residues. Germline V gene lookup returns CDR1 SEHNR and CDR2 FQNEAQ (reference sequence). The CDR3 nucleotides read TGTGCCAGCAGCTTGGACAGGGGAAGGGACACCGGGGAGCTGTTTTTT. Protein sequence: CASSLDRGRDTGELFF.

This clone was seen more than once but under ten times. The chain has TRBV7-3 and TRBJ2-1; D might be TRBD1 (6 bases). V was cut by 6 bases and J by 7 bases, with 13 bases left in between. CDR3 length: 13 residues. Per the germline V gene, CDR1 is SGHTA and CDR2 is FQGTGA. The DNA for the CDR3 is TGTGCCAGCAGTCGGGACATCAAGAATGAGCAGTTCTTC. Amino acid sequence: CASSRDIKNEQFF. Full variable domain (remainder filled in from reference TRBV7-3 and TRBJ2-1): GAGVSQTPSNKVTEKGKYVELRCDPISGHTALYWYRQSLGQGPEFLIYFQGTGAADDSGLPNDRFFAVRPEGSVSTLKIQRTERGDSAVYLCASSRDIKNEQFFGPGTRLTVL.

About this clone: At one boundary the junction diverges from the germline segment, which might be a read error. DNA of the CDR3: TGTGCCAGCAGGTTAGCGGGGATCCACGAGCAGTACTTC. This translates into CASRLAGIHEQYF. This rearrangement joins TRBV13 to TRBJ2-5; TRBD2 aligns across 8 bases. Judging by the DNA end, TRBJ2-7 fits better; the J call may be wrong. This CDR3 has 13 amino acids. CDR1 is PRHDT, CDR2 FYEKMQ, per germline (reference sequence).

The chain's CDR3 is CASSERQDYGYTF. The CDR3 coding sequence is TGTGCCAGCAGTGAAAGGCAGGACTATGGCTACACCTTC. The chain employs TRBV6-1 and TRBJ1-2; D unclear. This CDR3 is built from 13 residues. V dropped 2 bases and J dropped 3 bases, with 7 bases sitting between them. Per the germline V gene, CDR1 is MNHNS and CDR2 is SASEGT.

The V gene is TRBV30, the J gene TRBJ1-1; 7 bases map to TRBD1. V shed 2 bases, J shed 0 bases, and the junction held 6 bases outside the gene matches. Germline V gene lookup returns CDR1 GTSNPN and CDR2 SVGIG (reference sequence). The CDR3 contains 15 residues. For the CDR3, the DNA is TGTGCCTGGAGTATACTGACAGGGTTGAACACTGAAGCTTTCTTT. This translates into CAWSILTGLNTEAFF.

The rearrangement joins TRBV27 to TRBJ2-2, with 8 bases matching TRBD2. This CDR3 comprises 13 residues. Germline trimming cut 7 bases from V and 5 bases from J; bases unmatched to any gene: 3. The V gene's germline CDR1 is MNHEY and CDR2 SMNVEV (reference sequence). CDR3 DNA: TGTGCCAGCAATGCGGGAGGTACCGGGGAGCTGTTTTTT. Encoded protein: CASNAGGTGELFF.

The genes are TRBV7-2 and TRBJ2-3, with D unresolved. V lost 1 base and J 0 bases, leaving 8 bases between the germline ends. The CDR3 sequence is 15 residues long. Germline values: CDR1 SGHTA, CDR2 FQGNSA. CDR3 DNA: TGTGCCAGCAGCTTAGGCGGAGCTAGCACAGATACGCAGTATTTT. Its translation: CASSLGGASTDTQYF.

V is TRBV28 and J is TRBJ2-4; 8 bases map to TRBD2. In germline, CDR1 is MDHEN, CDR2 SYDVKM. J was trimmed by 5 bases and V by 3 bases; bases with no gene match: 9. The CDR3 contains 16 residues. The CDR3 spells CASSFGTSVFENIQYF. Written as DNA, the CDR3 is TGTGCCAGCAGTTTCGGGACTAGTGTTTTCGAAAACATTCAGTACTTC.